Given below is one TCR beta chain in context. The data stem from a study of shared clonotypes between healthy human individuals. Germline V CDR1 and CDR2: LNHDA, SQIVND (reference sequence). The CDR3 sequence is 12 residues long. Here immunoSEQ multiplex PCR was the method, and the copy in TCRdb shows in-frame clones only, minus some. The sample shows hundreds of thousands of clones, approximately 75% of them seen only once. The chain uses TRBV19 and TRBJ2-5; D is unclear. Judging by the DNA end, TRBJ2-7 fits better; the J call may be wrong. This clonotype was obtained from a woman in her 30s in good health. The source material was memory CD4+ T cells sorted from blood. Subset reported: CD45RA-negative fraction. The CDR3 sequence: CASSMTAYEQYF. The CDR3 DNA is TGTGCCAGTAGTATGACGGCCTACGAGCAGTACTTC.